These T cell receptor beta chains were read from a single sample in a study of memory CD4+ T cells and cytomegalovirus serostatus. The data were produced by immunoSEQ multiplex PCR, yet TCRdb's version contains in-frame clones alone and is incomplete. The data show about 60,000 clones, roughly 80% seen once. The specimen was memory CD4+ T cells from blood. These receptors originate from an adult in good health and CMV-seronegative. Each CDR3 is given with its conserved first and last residue. D genes are given only for firm matches. Rows may omit the clone size; those that give it use once, few, many or a size class.

CDR3aa	CDR3nt	v_gene	j_gene	d_gene	abundance
CASSDRGAQPQHF	TGTGCCAGCAGTGACAGGGGAGCCCAGCCCCAGCATTTT	TRBV6-1	TRBJ1-5	-	once
CASSLTGAEQPQHF	TGTGCCAGCAGTTTAACCGGGGCGGAACAGCCCCAGCATTTT	TRBV28	TRBJ1-5	-	-
CASSLTSGGSGELFF	TGTGCCAGCAGTTTGACTAGCGGGGGGTCCGGGGAGCTGTTTTTT	TRBV2	TRBJ2-2	TRBD2	-
CASSLDGGGKTQYF	TGTGCCAGCAGCTTGGATGGAGGGGGAAAGACCCAGTACTTC	TRBV5-4	TRBJ2-5	-	-
CATSRDRGGELFF	TGTGCCACCAGCAGAGATAGGGGGGGGGAGCTGTTTTTT	TRBV15	TRBJ2-2	-	-
CASSLDTGAAGANVLTF	TGTGCCAGCAGCTTAGATACGGGGGCAGCTGGGGCCAACGTCCTGACTTTC	TRBV11-2	TRBJ2-6	-	-
CASSFLADVYEQYF	TGTGCCAGCAGCTTCCTAGCGGATGTCTACGAGCAGTACTTC	TRBV7-2	TRBJ2-7	TRBD2	-
CASSLTESVKFF	TGCGCCAGCAGCTTGACCGAGTCGGTGAAGTTCTTC	TRBV5-1	TRBJ2-1	-	few
CASSSGPARESTDTQYF	TGCGCCAGCAGCTCCGGGCCCGCGCGGGAGAGCACAGATACGCAGTATTTT	TRBV5-1	TRBJ2-3	TRBD2	-
CASSLLPYNEQFF	TGTGCCAGCAGTTTACTGCCCTACAATGAGCAGTTCTTC	TRBV27	TRBJ2-1	-	-
CASSDRAVNEKLFF	TGTGCCAGCAGCGACAGGGCTGTTAATGAAAAACTGTTTTTT	TRBV11-2	TRBJ1-4	TRBD1	-
CASSLRDSYGYTF	TGTGCCAGCAGCCTTCGGGACAGCTATGGCTACACCTTC	TRBV5-6	TRBJ1-2	TRBD1	-
CATWEGTEAFF	TGTGCCACATGGGAGGGGACTGAAGCTTTCTTT	TRBV6-1	TRBJ1-1	-	few
CAIGASQETQYF	TGTGCCATCGGGGCATCTCAAGAGACCCAGTACTTC	TRBV10-3	TRBJ2-5	-	-
CAWSVRGVGQGNFEQYF	TGTGCCTGGAGTGTACGCGGCGTGGGGCAGGGGAATTTCGAGCAGTACTTC	TRBV30	TRBJ2-7	-	-
CASRPFNEKLFF	TGTGCCAGCCGGCCATTTAATGAAAAACTGTTTTTT	TRBV2	TRBJ1-4	-	few
CASSEAGGPYNEQFF	TGCGCCAGCAGTGAGGCGGGAGGGCCCTACAATGAGCAGTTCTTC	TRBV10-1	TRBJ2-1	TRBD2	few
CAISDTFSYEQYF	TGTGCCATCAGTGACACGTTCTCCTACGAGCAGTACTTC	TRBV10-3	TRBJ2-7	-	-
CASSLAGVRNEQFF	TGTGCCAGCAGCTTAGCGGGAGTACGAAATGAGCAGTTCTTC	TRBV7-9	TRBJ2-1	-	medium-sized
CASSIVAAGGLENEQFF	TGTGCCAGTAGTATAGTGGCGGCGGGGGGCCTGGAAAATGAGCAGTTCTTC	TRBV19	TRBJ2-1	TRBD2	-
CASSPPPGQGYEQYF	TGTGCCAGCAGCCCGCCCCCGGGACAGGGCTACGAGCAGTACTTC	TRBV5-8	TRBJ2-7	TRBD1	-
CASSLEGPPRETQYF	TGTGCCAGCAGCTTGGAGGGCCCCCCCCGGGAGACCCAGTACTTC	TRBV11-1	TRBJ2-5	-	-
CASSSLQGDPQHF	TGTGCCAGCAGTTCCCTACAGGGGGATCCCCAGCATTTT	TRBV28	TRBJ1-5	TRBD1	-
CASSDPGQGVEAFF	TGTGCCAGCAGTGATCCGGGACAGGGCGTTGAAGCTTTCTTT	TRBV6-1	TRBJ1-1	TRBD1	-
CAWKGREKTQYF	TGTGCCTGGAAGGGCAGGGAAAAGACCCAGTACTTC	TRBV30	TRBJ2-5	-	-
CASSADRATDTQYF	TGTGCCAGCAGTGCGGACAGAGCCACAGATACGCAGTATTTT	TRBV6-4	TRBJ2-3	-	-
CAINAHSGNYNEQFF	TGTGCCATCAATGCCCATAGCGGGAACTACAATGAGCAGTTCTTC	TRBV10-3	TRBJ2-1	TRBD2	-
CASSLAGAATYLGAKNIQYF	TGTGCCAGCAGCTTAGCGGGGGCAGCGACTTATCTAGGAGCCAAAAACATTCAGTACTTC	TRBV7-8	TRBJ2-4	-	few
CASSPRQGGNTEAFF	TGTGCCAGCAGCCCCAGACAGGGCGGGAACACTGAAGCTTTCTTT	TRBV2	TRBJ1-1	TRBD1	-
CASSPQDRGEQYF	TGTGCCAGCTCACCACAGGACAGGGGCGAGCAGTACTTC	TRBV18	TRBJ2-7	TRBD1	-
CASGSEKQPPYEQYF	TGTGCCAGCGGATCGGAGAAACAACCCCCCTACGAGCAGTACTTC	TRBV27	TRBJ2-7	-	-
CASKGRRDRTDTQYF	TGTGCCAGCAAAGGGCGCAGGGATCGCACAGATACGCAGTATTTT	TRBV2	TRBJ2-3	-	-
CAISGQANTEAFF	TGTGCCATCAGTGGACAGGCGAACACTGAAGCTTTCTTT	TRBV10-3	TRBJ1-1	-	few
CASSYKWDLRNSYEQYF	TGTGCCAGCAGTTACAAGTGGGACCTAAGAAACTCCTACGAGCAGTACTTC	TRBV27	TRBJ2-7	-	-
CASRYGTTGQNTEAFF	TGTGCCAGCAGATACGGAACCACGGGACAGAACACTGAAGCTTTCTTT	TRBV6-5	TRBJ1-1	-	-